Below are 18 T cell receptor beta chains sequenced from a single sample in a study of T-cell memory formation after mild COVID-19. TCRdb ran MiXCR on the 5' RACE reads and lists one entry per CDR3 protein. The sample has 100,000 or so distinct CDR3 sequences; roughly 10% are singletons. Material: PBMCs or a T cell subset sorted from them (not recorded which). All receptors derive from a man aged 18 to 30 who had mild COVID-19 (a few samples of this study predate the infection). Cell type and time point are not known.

This clonotype was detected ten times or more. The V call is TRBV11-2, the J call TRBJ2-7; the match to TRBD1 covers 7 bases. V shed 4 bases, J shed 5 bases, and the junction held 8 bases outside the gene matches. The CDR3 has 14 amino acids. CDR1 is SGHAT, CDR2 FQNNGV, per germline. CDR3 amino acids: CASSSTGNRHEQYF. The CDR3, as DNA: TGTGCCAGCAGCTCGACAGGGAATCGGCACGAGCAGTACTTC.

This clonotype showed up just a few times. This chain joins TRBV5-1 and TRBJ1-1, with 8 bases identical to TRBD1. Germline CDR1 and CDR2: SGHRS and YFSETQ. The ends lost 7 bases at V and 4 bases at J; junction bases unmatched: 3. The CDR3 consists of 12 residues. The DNA of the CDR3 is TGCGCCAGCGCAACAGGGGGCACTGAAGCTTTCTTT. Translation gives CASATGGTEAFF.

The V call is TRBV12-3 or TRBV12-4, the J call TRBJ2-4; D not certain. The CDR3 length is 10 residues. V gave up 6 bases and J gave up 8 bases, with 5 bases separating them. CDR3 sequence (DNA): TGTGCCAGCAGGAGAGACATTCAGTACTTC. It is translated as CASRRDIQYF.

This clonotype has just a few counts. The genes are TRBV12-3 or TRBV12-4 and TRBJ1-1, with TRBD1 identical over 7 bases. V lost 6 bases and J lost 3; bases outside the gene matches: 7. This CDR3 has 14 residues. CDR3 coding DNA: TGTGCCAGCAGGCGGGACAGCTTTTACACTGAAGCTTTCTTT. Amino acid sequence: CASRRDSFYTEAFF.

This sequence joins TRBV7-6 and TRBJ1-1; D is possibly TRBD1 (5 bases). V was cut by 1 base and J by 5 bases, with 11 bases left in between. The CDR3 is 14 residues long. In germline, CDR1 is SGHVS, CDR2 FNYEAQ. In DNA, the CDR3 is TGTGCCAGCAGCTTAGAATCAGGGTGGACTGAAGCTTTCTTT. This codes for CASSLESGWTEAFF.

This clonotype has a count of ten or more. J is TRBJ2-4 and V is TRBV11-2, with 7 bases that match TRBD1. V lost 5 bases to trimming and J lost 5 bases; unmatched junction nucleotides: 9. The CDR3 extends over 15 amino acids. Germline CDR1 reads SGHAT; CDR2 reads FQNNGV. The CDR3 region is CASSPTGTVENIQYF. For the CDR3, the DNA is TGTGCCAGCAGCCCAACCGGGACAGTGGAAAACATTCAGTACTTC.

This clonotype was recorded many times. The chain uses TRBV20-1 and TRBJ1-2; possibly TRBD1 for D (6 bases). The germline gives CDR1 DFQATT, CDR2 SNEGSKA (reference sequence). V gave up 1 base and J gave up 8 bases, with 11 bases separating them. The length of the CDR3 is 12 residues. CDR3 protein: CSARGTVLGYTF. The CDR3 DNA reads TGCAGTGCTAGAGGGACAGTCCTGGGCTACACCTTC.

As for this clonotype: One end of the junction does not line up with germline, which may come from a read error. The chain couples TRBV7-7 to TRBJ2-5; 7 bases align to TRBD1. Germline CDR1 is SSHAT and CDR2 is FNYEAQ (reference sequence). CDR3 length equals 15 residues. CDR3 bases: TGTGCTAGCAGCCAAACCCACAGGGGTCGCGAGACCCAGTACTTC. This encodes CASSQTHRGRETQYF. The variable domain in full, with the rest retrieved from reference TRBV7-7 and TRBJ2-5, is GAGVSQSPRYKVTKRGQDVTLRCDPISSHATLYWYQQALGQGPEFLTYFNYEAQPDKSGLPSDRFSAERPEGSISTLTIQRTEQRDSAMYRCASSQTHRGRETQYFGPGTRLLVL.

This clonotype turned up a few times. V gene TRBV7-8 combines with J gene TRBJ2-3, with D hard to call. The CDR3 contains 14 residues. CDR1 is SGHVS, CDR2 FQNEAQ, per germline. The ends were cut back, 2 bases at V and 4 bases at J, with 10 bases in the middle. CDR3 sequence (DNA): TGTGCCAGCAGCTTATGGCCTAGTGCAGATACGCAGTATTTT. It is translated as CASSLWPSADTQYF.

V is TRBV12-3 or TRBV12-4 and J is TRBJ1-1, with D possibly TRBD1 on 6 matching bases. The ends were cut back, 6 bases at V and 4 bases at J, with 15 bases in the middle. The CDR3 is 14 amino acids. CDR3 residues: CASSQDSLGTEAFF. DNA for the CDR3: TGTGCCAGCAGCCAGGACAGTCTTGGCACTGAAGCTTTCTTT.

This clonotype was seen only a few times. The chain joins TRBV7-6 to TRBJ2-1; 8 bases are shared with TRBD1. There are 14 residues in the CDR3. Losses at the gene ends were 4 bases for V and 5 bases for J; bases not matched to a gene: 4. Germline-derived CDR1 and CDR2 are SGHVS and FNYEAQ. The CDR3 spells CASSSSDRDNEQFF. The CDR3 DNA follows: TGTGCCAGCAGCTCATCGGACAGGGACAATGAGCAGTTCTTC.

The chain joins TRBV2 to TRBJ1-1; D possibly corresponds to TRBD1 (5 bases). From germline, CDR1 is SNHLY and CDR2 FYNNEI. V dropped 6 bases and J dropped 8 bases, with 16 bases sitting between them. The CDR3 is 13 amino acids. The CDR3: CASSRDGDGEAFF. The CDR3 DNA is TGTGCCAGCAGCCGGGACGGGGACGGCGAAGCTTTCTTT.

The chain combines TRBV29-1 with TRBJ1-5, with 9 bases identical to TRBD1. V trimming: 7 bases; J trimming: 7 bases; junction bases outside the gene matches: 11. The germline V gene has CDR1 SQVTM and CDR2 ANQGSEA. The CDR3 is 14 residues long. The CDR3 region has the DNA TGCAGCGCCCGGACAGGGGAGATTGGGCAGCCCCAGCATTTT. The encoded protein is CSARTGEIGQPQHF.

This clonotype was seen a few times. V and J are TRBV4-3 and TRBJ2-7, with TRBD1 as a possible D gene (6 bases). Germline-derived CDR1 and CDR2 are LGHNA and YSLEER. V gave up 4 bases and J gave up 5 bases, with 12 bases separating them. The CDR3 extends over 13 amino acids. The CDR3 loop reads CASSPRTADEQYF. CDR3 DNA: TGCGCCAGCAGCCCCCGGACAGCCGACGAGCAGTACTTC.

The J gene is TRBJ2-1, the V gene TRBV12-3 or TRBV12-4; perhaps TRBD2 as D (6 bases). V was cut by 2 bases and J by 8 bases, with 16 bases left in between. The CDR3 totals 15 residues. The CDR3 region has the DNA TGTGCCAGCAGTTTACCGGGACTGGCGCGCCATGAGCAGTTCTTC. Translated, it gives CASSLPGLARHEQFF.

With regard to this clonotype: A read error may produce the germline difference seen at one junction end. V is TRBV4-3 and J is TRBJ2-3; 10 bases line up with TRBD2. There are 16 residues in the CDR3. Germline CDR1 LGHNA, CDR2 YSLEER. CDR3 sequence: CASSQVASGGTDTQYF. The CDR3 DNA reads TGCGCAAGCAGCCAAGTAGCTAGCGGGGGTACAGATACGCAGTATTTT.

The chain uses TRBV7-9 and TRBJ1-2; D remains ambiguous. CDR1 is SEHNR and CDR2 is FQNEAQ in the germline V gene (reference sequence). V was pared by 2 bases and J by 2 bases, with 9 bases between. CDR3 length equals 14 residues. CDR3 nucleotide sequence: TGTGCCAGCAGCTTAACTGGCAGCAACTATGGCTACACCTTC. This translates into CASSLTGSNYGYTF.

In DNA form, the CDR3 reads TGTGCCAGCAGTCCGCTGGACAGGGCTCTGGGAGAGACCCAGTACTTC. Its translation: CASSPLDRALGETQYF. The chain uses TRBV12-3 or TRBV12-4 and TRBJ2-5, with 8 bases fitting TRBD1. This CDR3 is 16 amino acids long. J was trimmed by 4 bases and V by 5 bases; bases with no gene match: 12.